This TCR beta chain was sequenced for a study of blood T cells in healthy people across ages. This clonotype has ten or more counts. Then a second PCR, running roughly 7 to 11 cycles, was carried out with a sample-barcoded 5' primer and a J-beta primer mix. TCRdb re-called the 5' RACE reads through MiXCR, storing one row per CDR3 protein. The sample holds over 750,000 distinct CDR3 sequences, around a quarter seen once. In germline, CDR1 is DFQATT, CDR2 SNEGSKA (reference sequence). V shed 3 bases and J 0 bases; nucleotides not matched to a gene: 1. This CDR3 is built from 13 residues. These same records also appear under a second study, on T cells of mothers and their children. From that second work: Approximately 3 million TCR beta reads per child versus over 8 million per mother.

The chain combines TRBV20-1 with TRBJ2-5; 7 bases fit TRBD2. The sample comprised blood. This TCR was recovered from a boy aged 5-17 years in good health. The CDR3 DNA reads as TGCAGTGCTAGGAGCGGGGACCAAGAGACCCAGTACTTC. This codes for CSARSGDQETQYF.